One sample yielded the 17 T cell receptor beta chains listed below, sequenced in a study of T cells in Graves' hyperthyroidism and ophthalmopathy. Template material for amplifying TCR beta CDR3 regions consisted of RNA transcripts. HTBI primers were the set used in a first-round RT-PCR of the TCR CDR3. MiXCR was run by TCRdb on the multiplex PCR reads, yielding one entry per CDR3 protein. Of 600,000 to 700,000 distinct CDR3 sequences in the sample, less than 45% were seen once. Material for sequencing was peripheral blood or thyroid tissue (not recorded which). Every receptor here comes from an adult man with Graves' disease, either hyperthyroidism or ophthalmopathy (not recorded which).

V is TRBV15 and J is TRBJ1-5; D possibly corresponds to TRBD1 (6 bases). Germline CDR1 and CDR2: LNHNV and YYDKDF (reference sequence). There are 16 residues in the CDR3. V lost 0 bases and J 11 bases, leaving 20 bases between the germline ends. The CDR3 protein is CATSREGGRGISAQHF. The CDR3 bases are TGTGCCACCAGCAGAGAGGGGGGGCGCGGGATTTCGGCCCAGCATTTT. Based on the CDR3 plus reference TRBV15 and TRBJ1-5, the full variable domain is DAMVIQNPRYQVTQFGKPVTLSCSQTLNHNVMYWYQQKSSQAPKLLFHYYDKDFNNEADTPDNFQSRRPNTSFCFLDIRSPGLGDTAMYLCATSREGGRGISAQHFGDGTRLSIL.

The chain couples TRBV2 to TRBJ2-7, with D tentatively TRBD1 (6 bases). V shed 5 bases and J shed 10 bases, with 21 bases lying between them. The length of the CDR3 is 14 residues. CDR1 and CDR2 from the germline V gene are SNHLY and FYNNEI. The CDR3 DNA is TGTGCCAGCAGTTACTCGAACAGGGTAGAAAGTCAGTACTTC. Its translation: CASSYSNRVESQYF.

There are many counts of this clonotype. V and J are TRBV29-1 and TRBJ1-2; D is undetermined. Germline values: CDR1 SQVTM, CDR2 ANQGSEA. This CDR3 is 14 amino acids long. Trimming shortened V by 3 bases and J by 3 bases, and 14 bases separated the two germline ends. CDR3 nucleotides: TGCAGCGTTGAGCGAGCAGGCCGGGACTATGGCTACACCTTC. This gives the protein CSVERAGRDYGYTF.

The chain joins TRBV19 to TRBJ1-5; the D is unclear. Between the trimmed V and J ends, which lost 5 bases and 4 bases, there was a span of 15 bases. This CDR3 has 15 amino acids. Germline CDR1 reads LNHDA; CDR2 reads SQIVND (reference sequence). CDR3 loop: CASSVAALLNQPQHF. In DNA form, the CDR3 reads TGTGCCAGTAGTGTTGCGGCACTCCTAAATCAGCCCCAGCATTTT.

This clonotype was picked up a small number of times. This chain uses TRBV6-5 with TRBJ1-2, with D possibly TRBD1 on 5 matching bases. There are 16 residues in the CDR3. The germline V gene encodes CDR1 MNHEY and CDR2 SVGAGI. Trimming removed 5 bases at V and 0 bases at J, with 16 bases between. Written as DNA, the CDR3 is TGTGCCAGCAGTGAAGCTTTCGCGGGGGCTAACTATGGCTACACCTTC. Translating gives CASSEAFAGANYGYTF.

About this clonotype: Given a much more abundant clone one base away, this may be a read error. This chain connects TRBV6-1 to TRBJ1-1; no reliable D call. Germline V gene lookup returns CDR1 MNHNS and CDR2 SASEGT. This CDR3 has 15 residues. V lost 3 bases to trimming and J lost 2 bases, with 13 bases between them. The DNA of the CDR3 is TGTGCCAGCAGTGACGTGAGCATTGAAAACACTGAAGCTTTCTTT. Protein: CASSDVSIENTEAFF.

V usage is TRBV25-1 and J usage is TRBJ1-2; 10 nucleotides match TRBD1. The CDR3 loop spans 15 amino acids. Germline CDR1 is MGHDK and CDR2 is SYGVNS. The CDR3: CASPPGTGENYGYTF. In DNA, the CDR3 is TGTGCTAGCCCCCCCGGGACAGGGGAAAACTATGGCTACACCTTC.

The rearrangement uses TRBV20-1 and TRBJ2-7; D possibly matches TRBD1 or TRBD2 (5 bases each). The germline V gene encodes CDR1 DFQATT and CDR2 SNEGSKA (reference sequence). This CDR3 comprises 14 residues. Trimming removed 4 bases at V and 6 bases at J, with 19 bases between. The CDR3 nucleotides read TGCAGTGCTACGCCGGGACCGACAGACCCCGAGCAGTACTTC. Translated: CSATPGPTDPEQYF.

In DNA, the CDR3 is TGTGCCAGCAGCCATGAGGGACTAGCTGGCTACACCTTC. It specifies CASSHEGLAGYTF. J is TRBJ1-2 and V is TRBV7-4, with D tentatively TRBD1 (5 bases). V was trimmed by 5 bases and J by 7 bases, leaving 14 bases between them. The length of the CDR3 is 13 residues. Germline V lookup: CDR1 SGHVT, CDR2 SQSDAQ.

The rearrangement links TRBV2 to TRBJ1-2; TRBD1 is a possible D gene (5 bases). Germline loops: CDR1 SNHLY, CDR2 FYNNEI. This CDR3 comprises 15 residues. V was pared by 1 base and J by 6 bases, with 15 bases between. CDR3 DNA sequence: TGTGCCAGCAGTGAAGGATTGGAGGGGTTCGATGGCTACACCTTC. Protein sequence: CASSEGLEGFDGYTF.

This chain uses TRBV19 with TRBJ2-5; TRBD1 matches 8 bases. In germline, CDR1 is LNHDA, CDR2 SQIVND (reference sequence). The CDR3 is made up of 12 amino acids. V was clipped by 6 bases and J by 4 bases; unmatched bases: 1. The CDR3 nucleotides read TGTGCCAGTAGGACAGGGGCAGAGACCCAGTACTTC. This encodes CASRTGAETQYF. Together with reference TRBV19 and TRBJ2-5, the CDR3 gives the full variable domain: DGGITQSPKYLFRKEGQNVTLSCEQNLNHDAMYWYRQDPGQGLRLIYYSQIVNDFQKGDIAEGYSVSREKKESFPLTVTSAQKNPTAFYLCASRTGAETQYFGPGTRLLVL.

Many counts were recorded for this clonotype. In DNA form, the CDR3 reads TGTGCCAGCAGTTTACAGGGTATGGATGGCTACACCTTC. Translation: CASSLQGMDGYTF. The chain combines TRBV2 with TRBJ1-2; D possibly corresponds to TRBD1 (6 bases). CDR3 length: 13 amino acids. Germline V gene lookup returns CDR1 SNHLY and CDR2 FYNNEI. V was pared by 5 bases and J by 6 bases, with 13 bases between.

This rearrangement joins TRBV7-9 to TRBJ2-7; D is uncertain. The germline gives CDR1 SEHNR, CDR2 FQNEAQ (reference sequence). V was pared by 6 bases and J by 2 bases, with 11 bases between. The CDR3 has 13 residues. The CDR3 sequence is CASSASATYEQYF. In nucleotides, the CDR3 is TGTGCCAGCAGTGCCTCCGCCACCTACGAGCAGTACTTC.

A few counts support this clonotype. The chain couples TRBV20-1 to TRBJ2-5; D is perhaps TRBD1 or TRBD2 (5 bases each). In germline, CDR1 is DFQATT, CDR2 SNEGSKA (reference sequence). This CDR3 has 15 amino acids. With 6 bases removed from V and 1 base from J, the gap between germline ends came to 18 bases. DNA of the CDR3: TGCAGTGCCGGAGTCCGGGACCTTATCCAAGAGACCCAGTACTTC. It encodes CSAGVRDLIQETQYF.

The chain combines TRBV20-1 with TRBJ2-7; 11 bases agree with TRBD2. Trimming removed 4 bases from V and 3 bases from J; junction bases left unmatched: 8. Germline V gives CDR1 DFQATT, CDR2 SNEGSKA (reference sequence). This CDR3 spans 15 amino acids. CDR3 sequence (DNA): TGCAGTGCTACCCCCGGACTAGCGGGCGACTACGAGCAGTACTTC. Protein sequence: CSATPGLAGDYEQYF.

This chain links TRBV7-2 with TRBJ2-7; TRBD2 matches at 9 bases. This CDR3 contains 15 residues. The germline gives CDR1 SGHTA, CDR2 FQGNSA. The V segment lost 9 bases and the J segment 1 base; nucleotides outside the gene matches: 10. CDR3 coding DNA: TGTGCCAGTAGTACTCAAAGCGGGGGGTCCTACGAGCAGTACTTC. Its protein product is CASSTQSGGSYEQYF. Using reference TRBV7-2 and TRBJ2-7 for the parts outside the CDR3, the full variable domain is GAGVSQSPSNKVTEKGKDVELRCDPISGHTALYWYRQSLGQGLEFLIYFQGNSAPDKSGLPSDRFSAERTGGSVSTLTIQRTQQEDSAVYLCASSTQSGGSYEQYFGPGTRLTVT.

This clonotype was seen a few times. The chain couples TRBV20-1 to TRBJ2-6, with a possible D match to TRBD2 (5 bases). The CDR3 length is 17 residues. Trimming pared 2 bases from V and 0 bases from J, leaving 14 bases between. The V gene's germline CDR1 is DFQATT and CDR2 SNEGSKA (reference sequence). CDR3 sequence reads: CSARLAGVPSGANVLTF. In nucleotides, the CDR3 is TGCAGTGCTAGACTGGCGGGCGTACCCTCTGGGGCCAACGTCCTGACTTTC.